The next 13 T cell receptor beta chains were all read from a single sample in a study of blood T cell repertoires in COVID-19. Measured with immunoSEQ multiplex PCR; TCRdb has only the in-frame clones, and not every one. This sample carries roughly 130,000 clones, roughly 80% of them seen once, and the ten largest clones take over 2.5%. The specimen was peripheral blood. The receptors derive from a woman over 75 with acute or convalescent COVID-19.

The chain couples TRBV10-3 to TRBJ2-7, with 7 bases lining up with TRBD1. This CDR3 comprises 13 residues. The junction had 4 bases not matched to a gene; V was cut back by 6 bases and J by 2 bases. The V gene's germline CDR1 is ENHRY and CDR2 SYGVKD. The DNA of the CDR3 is TGTGCCATCAGGGACGGGACAGCCTACGAGCAGTACTTC. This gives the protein CAIRDGTAYEQYF.

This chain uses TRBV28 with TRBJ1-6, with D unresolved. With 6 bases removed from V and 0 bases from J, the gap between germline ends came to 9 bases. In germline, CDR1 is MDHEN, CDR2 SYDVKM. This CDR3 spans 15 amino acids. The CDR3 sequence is CASRTESSYNSPLHF. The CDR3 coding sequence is TGTGCCAGCAGGACGGAGAGCTCCTATAATTCACCCCTCCACTTT.

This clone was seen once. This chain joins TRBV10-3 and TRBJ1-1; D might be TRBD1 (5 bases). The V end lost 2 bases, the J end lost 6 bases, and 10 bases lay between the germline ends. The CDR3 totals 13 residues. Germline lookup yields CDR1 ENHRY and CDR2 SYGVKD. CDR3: CAISEHGGAEAFF. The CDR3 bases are TGTGCCATCAGTGAGCACGGGGGGGCTGAAGCTTTCTTT.

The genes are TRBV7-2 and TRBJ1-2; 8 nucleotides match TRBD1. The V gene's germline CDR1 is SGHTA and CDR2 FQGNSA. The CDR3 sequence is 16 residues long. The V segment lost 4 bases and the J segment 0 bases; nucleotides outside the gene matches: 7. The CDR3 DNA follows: TGTGCCAGCAGCTGGGCAGGGGGCCCGTCTAACTATGGCTACACCTTC. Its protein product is CASSWAGGPSNYGYTF.

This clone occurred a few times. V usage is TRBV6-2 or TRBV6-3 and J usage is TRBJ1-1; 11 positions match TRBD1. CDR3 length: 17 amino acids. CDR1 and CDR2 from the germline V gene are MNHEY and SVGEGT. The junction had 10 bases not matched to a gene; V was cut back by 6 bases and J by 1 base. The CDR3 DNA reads TGTGCCAGCAGCACCGGGACAGGGGGAGCATGGAACACTGAAGCTTTCTTT. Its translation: CASSTGTGGAWNTEAFF.

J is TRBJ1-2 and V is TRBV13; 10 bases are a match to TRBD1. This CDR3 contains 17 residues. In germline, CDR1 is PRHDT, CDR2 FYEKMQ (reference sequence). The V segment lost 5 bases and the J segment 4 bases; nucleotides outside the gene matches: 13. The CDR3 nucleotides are TGTGCCAGCAGCAATAGTGCCGGGACAGGGGACCTCTATGGCTACACCTTC. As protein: CASSNSAGTGDLYGYTF.

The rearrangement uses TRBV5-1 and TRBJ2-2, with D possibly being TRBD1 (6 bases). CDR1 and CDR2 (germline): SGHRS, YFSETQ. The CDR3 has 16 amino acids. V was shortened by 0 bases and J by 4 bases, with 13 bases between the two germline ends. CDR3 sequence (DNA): TGCGCCAGCAGCTTGGGATTCGCAGGGGTCACCGGGGAGCTGTTTTTT. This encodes CASSLGFAGVTGELFF.

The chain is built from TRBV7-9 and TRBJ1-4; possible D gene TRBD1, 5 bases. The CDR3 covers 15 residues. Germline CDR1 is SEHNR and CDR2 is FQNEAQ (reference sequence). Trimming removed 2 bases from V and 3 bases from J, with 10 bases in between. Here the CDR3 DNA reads TGTGCCAGCAGCTTACCCAGGGTGGCTAATGAAAAACTGTTTTTT. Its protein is CASSLPRVANEKLFF.

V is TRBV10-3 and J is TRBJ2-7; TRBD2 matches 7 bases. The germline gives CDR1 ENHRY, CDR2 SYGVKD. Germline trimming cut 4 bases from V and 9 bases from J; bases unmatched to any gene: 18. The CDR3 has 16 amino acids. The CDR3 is CAISGGGDELLVGQYF. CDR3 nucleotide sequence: TGTGCCATCAGTGGGGGGGGTGATGAGCTATTGGTCGGGCAGTACTTC.

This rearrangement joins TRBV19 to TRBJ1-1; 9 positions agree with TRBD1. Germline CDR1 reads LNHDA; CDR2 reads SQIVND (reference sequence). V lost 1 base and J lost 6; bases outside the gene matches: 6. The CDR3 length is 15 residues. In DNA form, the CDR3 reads TGTGCCAGTAGTATAGCACAGGGGGCCGGATCTGAAGCTTTCTTT. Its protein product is CASSIAQGAGSEAFF.

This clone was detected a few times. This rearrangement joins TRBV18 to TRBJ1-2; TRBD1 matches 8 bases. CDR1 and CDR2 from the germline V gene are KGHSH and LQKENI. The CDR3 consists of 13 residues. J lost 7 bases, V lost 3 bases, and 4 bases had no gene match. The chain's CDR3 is CASSPQGAGGYTF. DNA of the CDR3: TGTGCCAGCTCACCGCAGGGGGCAGGTGGCTACACCTTC.

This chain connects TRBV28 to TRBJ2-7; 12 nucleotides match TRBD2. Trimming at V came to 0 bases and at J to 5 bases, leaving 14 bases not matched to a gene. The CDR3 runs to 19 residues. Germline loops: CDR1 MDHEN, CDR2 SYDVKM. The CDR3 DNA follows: TGTGCCAGCAGTTTATGGCCGGCGAGACTAGCGGGGGATCGTAACGAGCAGTACTTC. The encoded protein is CASSLWPARLAGDRNEQYF.

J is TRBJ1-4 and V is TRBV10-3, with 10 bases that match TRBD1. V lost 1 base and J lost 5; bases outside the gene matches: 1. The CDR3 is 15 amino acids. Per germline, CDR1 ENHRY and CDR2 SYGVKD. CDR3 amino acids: CAISEWGQGNEKLFF. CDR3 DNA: TGTGCCATCAGTGAGTGGGGACAGGGGAATGAAAAACTGTTTTTT.